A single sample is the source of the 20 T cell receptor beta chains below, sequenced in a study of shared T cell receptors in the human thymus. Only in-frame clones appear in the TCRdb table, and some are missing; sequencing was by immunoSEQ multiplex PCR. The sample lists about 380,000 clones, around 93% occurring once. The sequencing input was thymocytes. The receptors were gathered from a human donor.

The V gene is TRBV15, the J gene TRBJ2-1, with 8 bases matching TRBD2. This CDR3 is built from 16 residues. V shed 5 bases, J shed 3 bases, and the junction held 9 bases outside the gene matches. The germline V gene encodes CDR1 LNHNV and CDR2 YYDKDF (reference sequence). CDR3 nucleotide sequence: TGTGCCACCAGCCACTCGGGACTAGGGCTCTACAATGAGCAGTTCTTC. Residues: CATSHSGLGLYNEQFF.

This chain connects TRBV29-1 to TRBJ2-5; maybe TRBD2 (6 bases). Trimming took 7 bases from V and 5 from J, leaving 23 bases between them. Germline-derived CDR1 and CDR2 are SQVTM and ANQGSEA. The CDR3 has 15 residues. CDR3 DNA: TGCAGCGATGTGACTAGAAGGCTGGCCGGGGAGACCCAGTACTTC. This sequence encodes CSDVTRRLAGETQYF.

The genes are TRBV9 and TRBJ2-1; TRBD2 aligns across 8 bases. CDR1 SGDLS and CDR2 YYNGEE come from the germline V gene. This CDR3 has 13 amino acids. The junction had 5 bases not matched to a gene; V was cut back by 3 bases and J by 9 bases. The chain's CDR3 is CASSARGGSEQFF. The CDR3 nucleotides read TGTGCCAGCAGCGCCCGGGGGGGTAGTGAGCAGTTCTTC.

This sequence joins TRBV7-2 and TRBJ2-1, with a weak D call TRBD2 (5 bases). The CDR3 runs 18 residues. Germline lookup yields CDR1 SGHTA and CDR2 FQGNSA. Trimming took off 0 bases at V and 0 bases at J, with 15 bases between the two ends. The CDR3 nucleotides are TGTGCCAGCAGCTTAGCGGTGAATAGCGAGAGCTCCTACAATGAGCAGTTCTTC. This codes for CASSLAVNSESSYNEQFF. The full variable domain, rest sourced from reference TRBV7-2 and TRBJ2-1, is GAGVSQSPSNKVTEKGKDVELRCDPISGHTALYWYRQSLGQGLEFLIYFQGNSAPDKSGLPSDRFSAERTGGSVSTLTIQRTQQEDSAVYLCASSLAVNSESSYNEQFFGPGTRLTVL.

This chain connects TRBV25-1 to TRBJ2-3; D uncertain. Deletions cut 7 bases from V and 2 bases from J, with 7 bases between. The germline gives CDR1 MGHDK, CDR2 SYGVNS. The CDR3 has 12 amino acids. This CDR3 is CASKEHTDTQYF. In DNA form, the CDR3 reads TGTGCCAGCAAGGAACACACAGATACGCAGTATTTT. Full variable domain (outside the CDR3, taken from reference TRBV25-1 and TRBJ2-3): EADIYQTPRYLVIGTGKKITLECSQTMGHDKMYWYQQDPGMELHLIHYSYGVNSTEKGDLSSESTVSRIRTEHFPLTLESARPSHTSQYLCASKEHTDTQYFGPGTRLTVL.

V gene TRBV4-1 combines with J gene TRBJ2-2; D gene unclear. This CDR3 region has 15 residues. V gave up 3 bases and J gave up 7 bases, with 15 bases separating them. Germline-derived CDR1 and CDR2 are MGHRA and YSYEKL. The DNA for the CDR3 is TGCGCCAGCAGCCAGGCCGGTCGAGTCGTCGGGGAGCTGTTTTTT. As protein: CASSQAGRVVGELFF.

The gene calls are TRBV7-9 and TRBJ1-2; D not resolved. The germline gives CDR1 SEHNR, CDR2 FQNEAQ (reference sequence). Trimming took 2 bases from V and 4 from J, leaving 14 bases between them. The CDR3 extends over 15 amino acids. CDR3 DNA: TGTGCCAGCAGCTTATGGCGGCCTAGGGTCTATGGCTACACCTTC. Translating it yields CASSLWRPRVYGYTF.

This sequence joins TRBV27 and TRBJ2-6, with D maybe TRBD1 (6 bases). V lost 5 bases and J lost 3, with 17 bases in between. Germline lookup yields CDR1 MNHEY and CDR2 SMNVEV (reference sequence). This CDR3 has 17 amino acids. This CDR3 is CASSRLQGRGGANVLTF. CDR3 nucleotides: TGTGCCAGCAGTCGGTTACAGGGTAGGGGTGGGGCCAACGTCCTGACTTTC.

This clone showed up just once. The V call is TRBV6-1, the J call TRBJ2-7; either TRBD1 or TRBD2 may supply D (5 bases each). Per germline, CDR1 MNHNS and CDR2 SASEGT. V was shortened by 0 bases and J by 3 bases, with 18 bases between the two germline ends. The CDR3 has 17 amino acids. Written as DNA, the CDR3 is TGTGCCAGCAGTGAAGCCCTACAGGTCCACGGACTCTACGAGCAGTACTTC. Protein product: CASSEALQVHGLYEQYF.

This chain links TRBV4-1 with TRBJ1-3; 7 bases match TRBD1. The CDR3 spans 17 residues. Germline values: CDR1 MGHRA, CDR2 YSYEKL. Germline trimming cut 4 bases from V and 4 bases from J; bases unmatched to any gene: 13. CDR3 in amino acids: CASSPLTIGQDGNTIYF. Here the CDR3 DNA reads TGCGCCAGCAGCCCCCTAACCATCGGACAGGACGGAAACACCATATATTTT.

CDR3 sequence reads: CASSPIAAMNTEAFF. The CDR3 nucleotides read TGTGCCAGCAGTCCCATCGCCGCCATGAACACTGAAGCTTTCTTT. The chain joins TRBV28 to TRBJ1-1, with no clear D. CDR1 is MDHEN and CDR2 is SYDVKM in the germline V gene. V lost 5 bases and J lost 0, with 13 bases in between. This CDR3 contains 15 residues.

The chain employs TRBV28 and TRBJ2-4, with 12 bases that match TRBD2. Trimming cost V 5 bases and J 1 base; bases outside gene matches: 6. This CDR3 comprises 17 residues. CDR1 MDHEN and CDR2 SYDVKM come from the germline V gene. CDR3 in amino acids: CASSLLAGGGAKNIQYF. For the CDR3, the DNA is TGTGCCAGCAGTCTTCTAGCGGGAGGGGGGGCCAAAAACATTCAGTACTTC.

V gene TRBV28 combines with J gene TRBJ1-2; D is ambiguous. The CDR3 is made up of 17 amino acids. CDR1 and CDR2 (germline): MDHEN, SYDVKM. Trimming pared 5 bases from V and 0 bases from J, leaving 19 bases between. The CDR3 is CASSPFGLLGPNYGYTF. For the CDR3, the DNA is TGTGCCAGCAGTCCATTTGGGCTTTTAGGCCCTAACTATGGCTACACCTTC.

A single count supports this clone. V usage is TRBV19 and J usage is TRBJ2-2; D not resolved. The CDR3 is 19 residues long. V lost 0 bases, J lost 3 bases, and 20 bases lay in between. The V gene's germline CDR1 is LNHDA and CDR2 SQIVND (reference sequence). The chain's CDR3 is CASSIENRPWRSDTGELFF. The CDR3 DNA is TGTGCCAGTAGTATAGAAAATAGGCCGTGGAGATCGGACACCGGGGAGCTGTTTTTT. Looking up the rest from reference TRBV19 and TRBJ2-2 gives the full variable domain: DGGITQSPKYLFRKEGQNVTLSCEQNLNHDAMYWYRQDPGQGLRLIYYSQIVNDFQKGDIAEGYSVSREKKESFPLTVTSAQKNPTAFYLCASSIENRPWRSDTGELFFGEGSRLTVL.

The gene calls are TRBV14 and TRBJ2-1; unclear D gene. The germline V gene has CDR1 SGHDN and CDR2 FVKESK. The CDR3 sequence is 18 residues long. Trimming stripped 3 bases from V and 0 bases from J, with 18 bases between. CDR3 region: CASSQTRMDASSYNEQFF. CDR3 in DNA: TGTGCCAGCAGCCAGACACGCATGGACGCGAGCTCCTACAATGAGCAGTTCTTC.

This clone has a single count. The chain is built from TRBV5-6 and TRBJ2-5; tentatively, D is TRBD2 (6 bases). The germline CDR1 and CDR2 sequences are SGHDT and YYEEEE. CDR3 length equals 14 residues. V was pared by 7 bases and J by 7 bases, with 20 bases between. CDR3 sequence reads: CASQKPAGLRTQYF. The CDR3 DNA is TGTGCCAGCCAAAAACCGGCGGGACTGAGGACCCAGTACTTC.

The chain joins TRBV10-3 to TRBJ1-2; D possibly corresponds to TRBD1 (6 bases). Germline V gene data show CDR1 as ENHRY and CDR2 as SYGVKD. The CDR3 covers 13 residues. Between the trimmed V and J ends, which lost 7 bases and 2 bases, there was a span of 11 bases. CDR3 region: CAIKDSTNYGYTF. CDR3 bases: TGTGCCATCAAGGACAGTACAAACTATGGCTACACCTTC.

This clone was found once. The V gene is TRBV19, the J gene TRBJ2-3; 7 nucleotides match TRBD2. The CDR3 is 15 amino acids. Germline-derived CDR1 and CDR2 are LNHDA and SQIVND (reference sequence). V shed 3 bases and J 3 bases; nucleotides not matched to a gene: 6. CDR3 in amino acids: CASSILAAVTDTQYF. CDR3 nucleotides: TGTGCCAGTAGTATCCTAGCGGCAGTTACAGATACGCAGTATTTT.

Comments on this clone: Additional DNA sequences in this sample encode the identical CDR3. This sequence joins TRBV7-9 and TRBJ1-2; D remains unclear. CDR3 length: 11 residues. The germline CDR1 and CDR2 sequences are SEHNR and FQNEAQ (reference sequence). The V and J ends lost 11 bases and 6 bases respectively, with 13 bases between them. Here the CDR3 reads CAVPRVHGYTF. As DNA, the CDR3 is TGTGCCGTCCCAAGGGTGCATGGCTACACCTTC.

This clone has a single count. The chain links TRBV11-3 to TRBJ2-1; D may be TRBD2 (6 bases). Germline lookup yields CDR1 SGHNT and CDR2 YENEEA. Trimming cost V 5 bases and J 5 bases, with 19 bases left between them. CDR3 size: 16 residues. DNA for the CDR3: TGTGCCAGCAGCCCATTCCCCCGGGGGAACAACAATGAGCAGTTCTTC. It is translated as CASSPFPRGNNNEQFF.